This is a list of T cell receptor beta chains from one sample in a study of T-cell memory formation after mild COVID-19. TCRdb re-derived calls from the 5' RACE reads in MiXCR, one entry per CDR3 protein. Among around 200,000 distinct CDR3 sequences listed, 25% to 35% were seen once. Source material: PBMCs or a T cell subset sorted from them (not recorded which). The receptors were gathered from an adult woman who had mild COVID-19 (a few samples of this study predate the infection). Cell type and time point are not known. CDR3s include the opening cysteine and the closing phenylalanine or tryptophan. D genes are given only for firm matches. Size tells how often a clone was seen (once, few, many) or the class of an expanded clone, and some rows leave it out.

CDR3aa: CASSLGGAYGYTF; CDR3nt: TGTGCCAGCAGCCTGGGGGGGGCTTATGGCTACACCTTC; v_gene: TRBV25-1; d_gene: .; j_gene: TRBJ1-2; abundance: few
CDR3aa: CSARDPRQGFGELFF; CDR3nt: TGCAGTGCTAGAGATCCGAGACAGGGGTTCGGGGAGCTGTTTTTT; v_gene: TRBV20-1; d_gene: TRBD1; j_gene: TRBJ2-2; abundance: .
CDR3aa: CDSSSGGDEQYF; CDR3nt: TGTGACAGCAGCAGCGGGGGGGACGAGCAGTACTTC; v_gene: TRBV7-3; d_gene: TRBD2; j_gene: TRBJ2-7; abundance: .
CDR3aa: CASSPSAEYGYTF; CDR3nt: TGTGCCAGCAGCCCAAGCGCAGAGTATGGCTACACCTTC; v_gene: TRBV11-2; d_gene: .; j_gene: TRBJ1-2; abundance: few
CDR3aa: CSARVRSFRGFTEAFF; CDR3nt: TGCAGTGCTAGAGTCCGAAGTTTTCGGGGTTTCACTGAAGCTTTCTTT; v_gene: TRBV20-1; d_gene: .; j_gene: TRBJ1-1; abundance: .
CDR3aa: CASSLVPRQETQYF; CDR3nt: TGTGCCAGCAGCTTAGTTCCTCGCCAAGAGACCCAGTACTTC; v_gene: TRBV7-2; d_gene: .; j_gene: TRBJ2-5; abundance: few
CDR3aa: CASSRSGAISYEQYF; CDR3nt: TGTGCCAGCAGCCGGAGTGGGGCAATCTCCTACGAGCAGTACTTC; v_gene: TRBV5-4; d_gene: .; j_gene: TRBJ2-7; abundance: few
CDR3aa: CASPHPGSGANVLTF; CDR3nt: TGTGCCAGCCCCCATCCGGGTTCTGGGGCCAACGTCCTGACTTTC; v_gene: TRBV12-3/TRBV12-4; d_gene: .; j_gene: TRBJ2-6; abundance: few
CDR3aa: CASSGDAYEQYF; CDR3nt: TGTGCCAGCAGTGGGGATGCCTACGAGCAGTACTTC; v_gene: TRBV12-3/TRBV12-4; d_gene: .; j_gene: TRBJ2-7; abundance: .
CDR3aa: CASSLEPNSPLHF; CDR3nt: TGTGCCAGCAGCTTGGAACCCAATTCACCCCTCCACTTT; v_gene: TRBV5-5; d_gene: .; j_gene: TRBJ1-6; abundance: few
CDR3aa: CASSPSAGWADTQYF; CDR3nt: TGTGCCAGCAGTCCCAGCGCGGGATGGGCAGATACGCAGTATTTT; v_gene: TRBV12-3/TRBV12-4; d_gene: .; j_gene: TRBJ2-3; abundance: .
CDR3aa: CATVLSTGATEAFF; CDR3nt: TGTGCCACCGTACTATCTACAGGGGCCACTGAAGCTTTCTTT; v_gene: TRBV19; d_gene: TRBD1; j_gene: TRBJ1-1; abundance: few
CDR3aa: CASSGGQGGGNIQYF; CDR3nt: TGCGCCAGCAGCGGAGGCCAGGGGGGAGGGAACATTCAGTACTTC; v_gene: TRBV5-1; d_gene: .; j_gene: TRBJ2-4; abundance: .
CDR3aa: CASWKDNEQFF; CDR3nt: TGTGCCAGCTGGAAAGACAATGAGCAGTTCTTC; v_gene: TRBV21-1; d_gene: .; j_gene: TRBJ2-1; abundance: few
CDR3aa: CASTTILTGAPYEQYF; CDR3nt: TGTGCCAGCACCACCATCCTGACGGGAGCCCCCTACGAGCAGTACTTC; v_gene: TRBV11-2; d_gene: .; j_gene: TRBJ2-7; abundance: .
CDR3aa: CSVGTGDTDTQYF; CDR3nt: TGCAGCGTCGGGACAGGGGACACAGATACGCAGTATTTT; v_gene: TRBV29-1; d_gene: TRBD1; j_gene: TRBJ2-3; abundance: .
CDR3aa: CASSSSPRLAGGTGYNEQFF; CDR3nt: TGTGCCAGCAGCTCTTCGCCCCGACTAGCGGGAGGAACGGGTTACAATGAGCAGTTCTTC; v_gene: TRBV7-6; d_gene: TRBD2; j_gene: TRBJ2-1; abundance: few
CDR3aa: CASSRAVGRPYNTQYF; CDR3nt: TGCGCCAGCAGCCGAGCCGTGGGAAGACCGTATAATACGCAGTATTTT; v_gene: TRBV4-1; d_gene: .; j_gene: TRBJ2-3; abundance: .
CDR3aa: CASSPPSGGIGELFF; CDR3nt: TGTGCCAGCAGCCCACCCTCGGGGGGAATCGGGGAGCTGTTTTTT; v_gene: TRBV12-3/TRBV12-4; d_gene: TRBD2; j_gene: TRBJ2-2; abundance: few
CDR3aa: CASSDVLGGEQYF; CDR3nt: TGTGCCAGCAGTGACGTTCTTGGGGGGGAGCAGTACTTC; v_gene: TRBV6-4; d_gene: .; j_gene: TRBJ2-7; abundance: .
CDR3aa: CASSPPAGIYEQYF; CDR3nt: TGTGCCAGCTCACCACCGGCTGGAATCTACGAGCAGTACTTC; v_gene: TRBV18; d_gene: .; j_gene: TRBJ2-7; abundance: few
CDR3aa: CASSLITSVGGSSYNEQFF; CDR3nt: TGTGCCAGCAGCTTAATAACTAGCGTAGGGGGTAGCTCCTACAATGAGCAGTTCTTC; v_gene: TRBV11-3; d_gene: .; j_gene: TRBJ2-1; abundance: few
CDR3aa: CASSLTGGISYTF; CDR3nt: TGCGCCAGCAGCTTGACAGGGGGCATCAGCTACACCTTC; v_gene: TRBV5-1; d_gene: TRBD1; j_gene: TRBJ1-2; abundance: .
CDR3aa: CASSFGLAGDEQFF; CDR3nt: TGTGCCAGCAGCTTTGGACTAGCGGGAGATGAGCAGTTCTTC; v_gene: TRBV7-9; d_gene: TRBD2; j_gene: TRBJ2-1; abundance: few
CDR3aa: CATSRVQGGGELFF; CDR3nt: TGTGCCACCAGCAGAGTGCAAGGGGGAGGGGAGCTGTTTTTT; v_gene: TRBV15; d_gene: .; j_gene: TRBJ2-2; abundance: few
CDR3aa: CASSHRTVGGYTF; CDR3nt: TGTGCCAGCAGTCATCGGACAGTGGGGGGCTACACCTTC; v_gene: TRBV6-2/TRBV6-3; d_gene: .; j_gene: TRBJ1-2; abundance: few
CDR3aa: CASSPDPPGQGRWSPQHF; CDR3nt: TGTGCCAGCAGCCCAGACCCCCCGGGACAGGGCCGGTGGAGCCCCCAGCATTTT; v_gene: TRBV7-6; d_gene: TRBD1; j_gene: TRBJ1-5; abundance: .
CDR3aa: CASRTGEYEQFF; CDR3nt: TGTGCCAGCAGAACAGGGGAGTATGAGCAGTTCTTC; v_gene: TRBV27; d_gene: TRBD1; j_gene: TRBJ2-1; abundance: .
CDR3aa: CASSQDNQGEQFF; CDR3nt: TGTGCCAGCAGCCAAGATAACCAGGGTGAGCAGTTCTTC; v_gene: TRBV4-2; d_gene: .; j_gene: TRBJ2-1; abundance: .
CDR3aa: CASSLNGASYEQYF; CDR3nt: TGTGCCAGCAGCTTAAACGGGGCCTCCTACGAGCAGTACTTC; v_gene: TRBV7-9; d_gene: .; j_gene: TRBJ2-7; abundance: once
CDR3aa: CASSEGPGGPQGTQYF; CDR3nt: TGTGCCAGCAGTGAAGGACCGGGGGGGCCACAGGGTACGCAGTATTTT; v_gene: TRBV6-1; d_gene: TRBD2; j_gene: TRBJ2-3; abundance: .
CDR3aa: CSVPGTGEETQYF; CDR3nt: TGCAGCGTTCCGGGGACAGGGGAAGAGACCCAGTACTTC; v_gene: TRBV29-1; d_gene: TRBD1; j_gene: TRBJ2-5; abundance: once
CDR3aa: CATSERTGKDRDTQYF; CDR3nt: TGTGCCACCAGTGAAAGGACAGGGAAGGACAGAGATACGCAGTATTTT; v_gene: TRBV24-1; d_gene: TRBD1; j_gene: TRBJ2-3; abundance: .
CDR3aa: CASSPGGVNQPQHF; CDR3nt: TGTGCCAGCAGCCCGGGGGGAGTAAATCAGCCCCAGCATTTT; v_gene: TRBV4-2; d_gene: .; j_gene: TRBJ1-5; abundance: .
CDR3aa: CASLSGQVRRSTDTQYF; CDR3nt: TGTGCCAGCTTATCCGGGCAGGTTCGACGCAGCACAGATACGCAGTATTTT; v_gene: TRBV7-2; d_gene: .; j_gene: TRBJ2-3; abundance: .
CDR3aa: CASRGTGGHYGYTF; CDR3nt: TGTGCCAGCAGGGGGACAGGGGGACACTATGGCTACACCTTC; v_gene: TRBV7-2; d_gene: TRBD1; j_gene: TRBJ1-2; abundance: few
CDR3aa: CASSLLPGSGELFF; CDR3nt: TGTGCCAGCAGCCTCCTACCGGGTTCCGGGGAGCTGTTTTTT; v_gene: TRBV7-9; d_gene: .; j_gene: TRBJ2-2; abundance: .
CDR3aa: CASSYDGSSYEQYF; CDR3nt: TGTGCCAGCAGTTATGATGGGAGTTCCTACGAGCAGTACTTC; v_gene: TRBV28; d_gene: .; j_gene: TRBJ2-7; abundance: few
CDR3aa: CASSFLQAHSTDTQYF; CDR3nt: TGTGCCAGCAGCTTTCTTCAAGCTCATAGCACAGATACGCAGTATTTT; v_gene: TRBV7-2; d_gene: .; j_gene: TRBJ2-3; abundance: few
CDR3aa: CASSLGRVLADSGANVLTF; CDR3nt: TGCGCCAGCAGCTTAGGGAGGGTTCTAGCGGATTCTGGGGCCAACGTCCTGACTTTC; v_gene: TRBV4-1; d_gene: TRBD2; j_gene: TRBJ2-6; abundance: few
CDR3aa: CASSLVLGEQYF; CDR3nt: TGTGCCAGCAGCTTAGTCCTAGGCGAGCAGTACTTC; v_gene: TRBV7-9; d_gene: .; j_gene: TRBJ2-7; abundance: .
CDR3aa: CASSSNKDRGTSSYEQYF; CDR3nt: TGTGCCAGCAGCTCAAATAAGGACAGGGGGACATCCTCCTACGAGCAGTACTTC; v_gene: TRBV12-3/TRBV12-4; d_gene: TRBD1; j_gene: TRBJ2-7; abundance: .